The TCR beta chain under discussion was sequenced for a study of blood T cell repertoires in COVID-19. V shed 0 bases and J shed 5 bases, with 10 bases lying between them. The germline gives CDR1 SGHTA, CDR2 FQGNSA. This CDR3 is 14 amino acids long. The assay was immunoSEQ multiplex PCR, and TCRdb's table has in-frame clones only and misses some. Of 150,000 to 190,000 clones in the sample, about 80% were seen once. Self-reported history from a screening survey and questionnaire set each donor's cohort. The sequenced sample consisted of PBMCs or T cells enriched from blood (not recorded which). The receptor was isolated from a man between 45 and 60 years old who had recovered from COVID-19. The rearrangement uses TRBV7-2 and TRBJ1-1; D perhaps matches TRBD1 (6 bases). The CDR3 loop reads CASSLAGGPTEAFF. The CDR3 nucleotides read TGTGCCAGCAGCTTAGCAGGGGGACCTACTGAAGCTTTCTTT.